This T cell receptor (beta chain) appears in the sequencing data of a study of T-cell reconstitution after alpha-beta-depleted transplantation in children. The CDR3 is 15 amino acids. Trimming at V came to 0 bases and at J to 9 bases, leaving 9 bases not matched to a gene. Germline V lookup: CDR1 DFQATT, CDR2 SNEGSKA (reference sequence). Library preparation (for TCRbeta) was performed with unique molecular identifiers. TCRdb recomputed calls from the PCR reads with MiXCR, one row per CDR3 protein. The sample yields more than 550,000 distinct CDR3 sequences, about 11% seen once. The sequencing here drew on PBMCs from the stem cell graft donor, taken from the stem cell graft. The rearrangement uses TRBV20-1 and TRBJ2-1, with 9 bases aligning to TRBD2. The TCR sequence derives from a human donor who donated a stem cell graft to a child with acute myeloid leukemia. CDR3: CSARDPREGRGEQFF. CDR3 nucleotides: TGCAGTGCTAGAGATCCGCGGGAGGGGAGGGGTGAGCAGTTCTTC.